The 3 T cell receptor beta chains reported below all come from one sample, sequenced in a study of blood T cell repertoires in COVID-19. Assay: immunoSEQ multiplex PCR; the TCRdb copy retains only in-frame clones and omits some. Of about 320,000 clones in the sample, 86% were seen once. Sequences were obtained from PBMCs or T cells enriched from blood (not recorded which). The receptor source for this set is a woman aged 18-30 years who had recovered from COVID-19.

This sequence joins TRBV3-1 (or the pseudogene TRBV3-2) and TRBJ2-7; TRBD2 agrees at 9 bases. From germline, CDR1 is LGHDT and CDR2 YNNKEL (reference sequence). Trimming cost V 4 bases and J 1 base; bases outside gene matches: 2. The CDR3 has 14 amino acids. The CDR3 nucleotides read TGTGCCAGCAGCCGCGGGGGGGGTTCCTACGAGCAGTACTTC. Its protein is CASSRGGGSYEQYF.

The V call is TRBV4-1, the J call TRBJ2-2, with a tentative D call TRBD2 (6 bases). V lost 2 bases and J 4 bases, leaving 20 bases between the germline ends. This CDR3 is 18 amino acids long. Germline-derived CDR1 and CDR2 are MGHRA and YSYEKL. CDR3 nucleotide sequence: TGCGCCAGCAGCCAAAGTGGGTGGGAGGAAAACCTCACCGGGGAGCTGTTTTTT. This codes for CASSQSGWEENLTGELFF.

This clone has a single count. The V gene is TRBV28, the J gene TRBJ2-3, with TRBD2 identical over 9 bases. Germline V gene lookup returns CDR1 MDHEN and CDR2 SYDVKM. J was trimmed by 4 bases and V by 1 base; bases with no gene match: 6. The length of the CDR3 is 16 residues. The CDR3 is CASSLFPAGGSDTQYF. As DNA, the CDR3 is TGTGCCAGCAGTTTATTTCCAGCGGGAGGATCAGATACGCAGTATTTT. The full variable domain, with the rest looked up from reference TRBV28 and TRBJ2-3, is DVKVTQSSRYLVKRTGEKVFLECVQDMDHENMFWYRQDPGLGLRLIYFSYDVKMKEKGDIPEGYSVSREKKERFSLILESASTNQTSMYLCASSLFPAGGSDTQYFGPGTRLTVL.